These 16 T cell receptor beta chains came from one sample sequenced in a study of cytomegalovirus exposure and HLA in healthy donors. The PCR ran on 60 Vbeta and 13 Jbeta primers. Libraries were prepared by immunoSEQ multiplex PCR; TCRdb keeps only in-frame clonotypes and omits some of them. This sample has approximately 140,000 clones, with approximately 83% found just once. The sequenced material came from PBMCs. The receptors come from a man between 40 and 49 years old in good health and CMV-seropositive.

The gene calls are TRBV5-1 and TRBJ1-2, with D tentatively TRBD1 (6 bases). Germline assignment: CDR1 SGHRS and CDR2 YFSETQ. Trimming took off 1 base at V and 4 bases at J, with 8 bases between the two ends. The CDR3 loop spans 13 amino acids. CDR3 bases: TGCGCCAGCAGCTTGACAGGGACCTATGGCTACACCTTC. Its protein is CASSLTGTYGYTF.

The chain combines TRBV29-1 with TRBJ2-2; 12 bases are shared with TRBD1. With V trimmed by 5 bases and J by 4 bases, 8 bases remained unmatched. The germline V gene has CDR1 SQVTM and CDR2 ANQGSEA. The CDR3 sequence is 16 residues long. The DNA for the CDR3 is TGCAGCGTTATCGCCGGGACAGGGGGCTCCACCGGGGAGCTGTTTTTT. It specifies CSVIAGTGGSTGELFF.

This chain joins TRBV9 and TRBJ1-2; D is perhaps TRBD1 (5 bases). The CDR3 length is 14 residues. CDR1 is SGDLS and CDR2 is YYNGEE in the germline V gene. Trimming stripped 0 bases from V and 4 bases from J, with 10 bases between. In DNA, the CDR3 is TGTGCCAGCAGCGTAGTTCAGGGTCCCTATGGCTACACCTTC. Translation gives CASSVVQGPYGYTF.

This clone was seen just once. The chain uses TRBV7-9 and TRBJ2-5; D may be TRBD1 (6 bases). The germline V and J ends were trimmed by 5 bases and 8 bases, with 30 bases remaining between them. Germline lookup yields CDR1 SEHNR and CDR2 FQNEAQ (reference sequence). This CDR3 has 18 amino acids. The CDR3 region is CASSPPSPRTGPKRTQYF. CDR3 coding DNA: TGTGCCAGCAGCCCTCCTTCCCCCCGAACAGGGCCCAAGAGAACCCAGTACTTC.

This chain links TRBV30 with TRBJ1-1; D gene unclear. The germline V gene encodes CDR1 GTSNPN and CDR2 SVGIG (reference sequence). V was trimmed by 7 bases and J by 0 bases, leaving 9 bases between them. The CDR3 covers 12 residues. The CDR3 DNA reads as TGTGCCTCGCAGGTTATGAACACTGAAGCTTTCTTT. Its protein product is CASQVMNTEAFF.

The chain is built from TRBV2 and TRBJ1-2; TRBD1 matches at 12 bases. This CDR3 region has 17 residues. Germline lookup yields CDR1 SNHLY and CDR2 FYNNEI. The junction had 13 bases not matched to a gene; V was cut back by 5 bases and J by 6 bases. As DNA, the CDR3 is TGTGCCAGCAGTAGTATTCCCGGGACAGGGGGCGAAAATGGCTACACCTTC. Encoded protein: CASSSIPGTGGENGYTF.

The rearrangement uses TRBV29-1 and TRBJ1-5; 10 bases are shared with TRBD1. Germline values: CDR1 SQVTM, CDR2 ANQGSEA. This CDR3 spans 12 amino acids. The CDR3 reads CSTGTGDQPQHF. CDR3 coding DNA: TGCAGTACCGGGACAGGGGATCAGCCCCAGCATTTT.

This rearrangement joins TRBV5-1 to TRBJ2-7, with a possible D match to TRBD2 (6 bases). The germline V gene has CDR1 SGHRS and CDR2 YFSETQ. The length of the CDR3 is 15 residues. The V gene lost 1 base and the J gene lost 3 bases, with 14 bases spanning the gap. The CDR3 region has the DNA TGCGCCAGCAGCTTGCGTAGCGGACACCTCTACGAGCAGTACTTC. Translated: CASSLRSGHLYEQYF.

J is TRBJ1-2 and V is TRBV2; a weak D match, TRBD1 (6 bases). The CDR3 length is 17 residues. Trimming shortened V by 0 bases and J by 4 bases, and 18 bases separated the two germline ends. The germline V gene encodes CDR1 SNHLY and CDR2 FYNNEI. CDR3 sequence reads: CASSEARRLLGGYGYTF. CDR3 bases: TGTGCCAGCAGTGAAGCGCGTCGTTTGTTAGGGGGCTATGGCTACACCTTC.

This chain joins TRBV19 and TRBJ2-7; the match to TRBD2 covers 9 bases. Germline V gene data show CDR1 as LNHDA and CDR2 as SQIVND (reference sequence). After removal of 6 bases from V and 1 base from J, the junction contained 4 bases not matched to a gene. The CDR3 runs 14 residues. For the CDR3, the DNA is TGTGCCAGTAGCCTTAGCGGGAGATCCTACGAGCAGTACTTC. Amino acid sequence: CASSLSGRSYEQYF.

The chain couples TRBV5-5 to TRBJ2-1; D is perhaps TRBD2 (5 bases). With 0 bases removed from V and 7 bases from J, the gap between germline ends came to 14 bases. The CDR3 covers 15 residues. Germline V CDR1 and CDR2: SGHKS, YYEKEE (reference sequence). The CDR3 DNA reads as TGTGCCAGCAGCTTGGACGGCAGCGGAGATAATGAGCAGTTCTTC. Its translation is CASSLDGSGDNEQFF. The whole variable domain, remainder taken from reference TRBV5-5 and TRBJ2-1, is DAGVTQSPTHLIKTRGQQVTLRCSPISGHKSVSWYQQVLGQGPQFIFQYYEKEERGRGNFPDRFSARQFPNYSSELNVNALLLGDSALYLCASSLDGSGDNEQFFGPGTRLTVL.

This chain uses TRBV15 with TRBJ2-2; TRBD2 matches at 9 bases. J lost 5 bases, V lost 8 bases, and 6 bases had no gene match. CDR1 and CDR2 from the germline V gene are LNHNV and YYDKDF (reference sequence). This CDR3 is 14 amino acids long. The CDR3 DNA follows: TGTGCCACCTCCCAGCGGGGGGCTACCGGGGAGCTGTTTTTT. It translates to CATSQRGATGELFF.

The V and J genes are TRBV28 and TRBJ1-4; a weak D match, TRBD1 (5 bases). CDR3 size: 13 residues. Trimming stripped 4 bases from V and 8 bases from J, with 11 bases between. The germline CDR1 and CDR2 sequences are MDHEN and SYDVKM. Here the CDR3 DNA reads TGTGCCAGCAGTTCGGGGGGGTTGGAAAAACTGTTTTTT. It is translated as CASSSGGLEKLFF.

The chain recombines TRBV5-4 with TRBJ2-1, with D hard to call. Per germline, CDR1 SGHNT and CDR2 YYREEE (reference sequence). V dropped 3 bases and J dropped 0 bases, with 13 bases sitting between them. The CDR3 is 16 amino acids. The CDR3 DNA reads as TGTGCCAGCAGCTCCCCGATGGAGAGCTCCTACAATGAGCAGTTCTTC. Its protein is CASSSPMESSYNEQFF.

This sequence joins TRBV2 and TRBJ2-7, with unresolved D. The CDR3 covers 11 residues. The V end was cut by 11 bases, the J end by 3 bases, with 11 bases between. Germline CDR1 and CDR2: SNHLY and FYNNEI. The CDR3 sequence: CAVQQSYEQYF. Written as DNA, the CDR3 is TGTGCCGTACAACAGAGCTACGAGCAGTACTTC.

The V call is TRBV11-2, the J call TRBJ2-7, with 10 positions matching TRBD2. The V gene end was trimmed by 2 bases and the J gene end by 1 base; junction bases not matched to a gene: 11. The CDR3 sequence is 18 residues long. The germline V gene encodes CDR1 SGHAT and CDR2 FQNNGV. The chain's CDR3 is CASSLISRLAGVSYEQYF. Written as DNA, the CDR3 is TGTGCCAGCAGCTTAATATCCCGGCTAGCGGGAGTGTCCTACGAGCAGTACTTC.